This T cell receptor (beta chain) was recovered during a study of CD8+CD57+ T cells in acquired aplastic anemia. Genomic DNA was employed as the template in profiling TCR beta VDJ and CDR3. MiXCR, applied by TCRdb to the reads, yields one record per CDR3 protein. The sample shows tens of thousands of distinct CDR3 sequences, approximately 46% of them seen only once. This clonotype was recorded many times. The source of this sequence is a human donor in good health, serving as a control. The specimen sequenced was sorted CD4+, CD8+, or CD8+CD57+ T cells (not recorded which) from PBMCs.

CDR3 protein: CASKGSGGTEAFF. The CDR3 bases are TGTGCCAGCAAGGGGTCAGGGGGCACTGAAGCTTTCTTT. This chain links TRBV2 with TRBJ1-1, with 7 bases fitting TRBD1. Germline-derived CDR1 and CDR2 are SNHLY and FYNNEI. The CDR3 spans 13 residues. The V gene end was trimmed by 7 bases and the J gene end by 4 bases; junction bases not matched to a gene: 6. Supplemented by reference TRBV2 and TRBJ1-1, the full variable domain reads EPEVTQTPSHQVTQMGQEVILRCVPISNHLYFYWYRQILGQKVEFLVSFYNNEISEKSEIFDDQFSVERPDGSNFTLKIRSTKLEDSAMYFCASKGSGGTEAFFGQGTRLTVV.